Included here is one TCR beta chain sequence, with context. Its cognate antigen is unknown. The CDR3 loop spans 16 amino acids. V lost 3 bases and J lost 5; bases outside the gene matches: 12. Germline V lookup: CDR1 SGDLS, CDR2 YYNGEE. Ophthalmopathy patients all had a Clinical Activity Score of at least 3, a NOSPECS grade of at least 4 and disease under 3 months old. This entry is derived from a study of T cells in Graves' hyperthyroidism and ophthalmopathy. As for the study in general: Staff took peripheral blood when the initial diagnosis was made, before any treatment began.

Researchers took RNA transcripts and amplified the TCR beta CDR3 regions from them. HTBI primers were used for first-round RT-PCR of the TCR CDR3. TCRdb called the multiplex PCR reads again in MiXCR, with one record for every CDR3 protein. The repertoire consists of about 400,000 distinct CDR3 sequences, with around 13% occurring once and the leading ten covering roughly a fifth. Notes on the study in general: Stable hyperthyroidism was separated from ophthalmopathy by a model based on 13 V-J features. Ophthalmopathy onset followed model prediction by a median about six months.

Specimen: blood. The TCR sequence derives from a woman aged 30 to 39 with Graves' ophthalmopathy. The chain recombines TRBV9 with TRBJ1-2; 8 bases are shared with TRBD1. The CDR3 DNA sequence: TGTGCCAGCAGCGAACCCATACAGGGGGGTCGGTATGGCTACACCTTC. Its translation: CASSEPIQGGRYGYTF.